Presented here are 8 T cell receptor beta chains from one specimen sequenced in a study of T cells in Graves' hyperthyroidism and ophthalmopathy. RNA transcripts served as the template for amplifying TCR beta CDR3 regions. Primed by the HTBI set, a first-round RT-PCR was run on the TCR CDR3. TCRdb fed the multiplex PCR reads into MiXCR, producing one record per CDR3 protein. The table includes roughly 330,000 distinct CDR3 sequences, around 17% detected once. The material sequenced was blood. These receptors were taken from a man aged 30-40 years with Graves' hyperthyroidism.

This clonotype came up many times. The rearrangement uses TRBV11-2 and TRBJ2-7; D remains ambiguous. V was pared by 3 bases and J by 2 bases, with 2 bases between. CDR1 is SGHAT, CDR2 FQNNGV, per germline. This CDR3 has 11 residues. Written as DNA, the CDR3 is TGTGCCAGCAGCTTCGCCTACGAGCAGTACTTC. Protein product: CASSFAYEQYF.

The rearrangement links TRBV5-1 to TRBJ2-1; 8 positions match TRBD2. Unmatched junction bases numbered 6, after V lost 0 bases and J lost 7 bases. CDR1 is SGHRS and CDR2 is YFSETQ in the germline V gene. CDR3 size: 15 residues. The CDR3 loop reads CASSLGASGFNEQFF. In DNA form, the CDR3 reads TGCGCCAGCAGCTTGGGGGCTAGCGGGTTTAATGAGCAGTTCTTC.

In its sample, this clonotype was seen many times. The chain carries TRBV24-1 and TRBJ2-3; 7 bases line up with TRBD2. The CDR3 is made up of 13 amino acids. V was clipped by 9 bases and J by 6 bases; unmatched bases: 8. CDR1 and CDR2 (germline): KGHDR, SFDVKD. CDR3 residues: CATRGGSSDTQYF. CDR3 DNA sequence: TGTGCCACCCGCGGCGGGAGTTCCGATACGCAGTATTTT.

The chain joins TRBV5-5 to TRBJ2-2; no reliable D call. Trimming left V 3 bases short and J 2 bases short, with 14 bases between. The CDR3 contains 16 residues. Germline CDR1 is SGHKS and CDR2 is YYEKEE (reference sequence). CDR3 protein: CASSSRPASNTGELFF. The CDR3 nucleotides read TGTGCCAGCAGCTCGCGCCCGGCTTCAAACACCGGGGAGCTGTTTTTT.

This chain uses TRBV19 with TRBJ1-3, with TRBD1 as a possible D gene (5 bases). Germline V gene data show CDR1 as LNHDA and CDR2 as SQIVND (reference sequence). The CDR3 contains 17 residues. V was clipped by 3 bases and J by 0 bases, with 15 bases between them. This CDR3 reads CASSIPRGGFSGNTIYF. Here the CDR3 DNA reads TGTGCCAGTAGTATTCCTAGGGGCGGATTCTCTGGAAACACCATATATTTT.

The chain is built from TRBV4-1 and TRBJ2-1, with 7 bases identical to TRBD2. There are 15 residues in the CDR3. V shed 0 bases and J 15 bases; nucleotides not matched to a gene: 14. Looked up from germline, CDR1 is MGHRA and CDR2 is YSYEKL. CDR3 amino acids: CASSQEGRGSARVFF. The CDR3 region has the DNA TGCGCCAGCAGCCAAGAGGGGAGGGGATCCGCCCGGGTGTTCTTC.

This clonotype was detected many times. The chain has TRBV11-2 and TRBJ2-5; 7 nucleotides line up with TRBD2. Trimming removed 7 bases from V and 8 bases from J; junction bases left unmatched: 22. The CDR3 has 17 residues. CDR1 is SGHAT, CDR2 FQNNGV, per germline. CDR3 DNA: TGTGCCAGCACCCCTCGGGGGGACTACCCACCGGTTTCCACCCAGTACTTC. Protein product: CASTPRGDYPPVSTQYF.

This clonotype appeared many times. This CDR3 reads CASSFGGWAEAFF. Written as DNA, the CDR3 is TGTGCCAGCAGTTTTGGGGGGTGGGCTGAAGCTTTCTTT. The chain links TRBV28 to TRBJ1-1, with D maybe TRBD1 (5 bases). Germline CDR1 is MDHEN and CDR2 is SYDVKM. V was pared by 3 bases and J by 6 bases, with 11 bases between. This CDR3 has 13 residues.